The rows below give T cell receptor beta chains drawn from one sample of a study of cytomegalovirus exposure and HLA in healthy donors. The assay was immunoSEQ multiplex PCR, and TCRdb's table has in-frame clones only and misses some. The sample lists roughly 150,000 clones, 80% to 90% occurring once. Sequenced sample: PBMCs. The receptors shown here come from a woman between 18 and 29 years old in good health and CMV-seronegative. The conserved cysteine and the conserved F or W are not part of the CDR3 here.

>TRBV9|TRBJ1-1
ASSSRSQGMNTEAF
>TRBV19|TRBJ2-1
ASRGDYYNEQF
>TRBV30|TRBJ1-6
AWSGQGNSPLH
>TRBV4-1|TRBJ1-1
ASSQVGGLEAF
>TRBV11-2|TRBJ1-3
ASSSTRGLGNTIY
>TRBV7-3|TRBJ2-1
ASSPLLAGNEQF
>TRBV2|TRBJ1-1
ASSERWMGGTEAF
>TRBV2|TRBJ2-7
ASSDGTSGGYEQY
>TRBV6-1|TRBJ1-3
ASLQGTLGNTIY
>TRBV18|TRBJ2-3
ASSPPDGGDTQY
>TRBV6-5|TRBJ2-1
ASRYDRASSYNEQF
>TRBV5-1|TRBJ1-1
ASSSRQGSDTEAF
>TRBV2|TRBJ2-6
ASSQDRGRANVLT
>TRBV19|TRBJ1-4
ASSTTGRKLF
>TRBV11-2|TRBJ2-3
ASRLSPGSDTQY
>TRBV5-1|TRBJ2-5
ASSLGRLAVPETQY
>TRBV5-6|TRBJ1-2
ASSFSTGEIYGYT
>TRBV7-9|TRBJ2-1
ASDISGRDHYNEQF
>TRBV4-3|TRBJ2-1
ASSQLGAGGPREQF
>TRBV25-1|TRBJ2-7
ASRSEDDFYSYEQY
>TRBV18|TRBJ1-5
ASSPSRRNQPQH
>TRBV19|TRBJ2-7
ASSLSGTSGREQY
>TRBV7-9|TRBJ1-4
ASSLGRTEGAGKLF
>TRBV19|TRBJ2-2
ASSIGVAGELLGGELF
>TRBV7-9|TRBJ1-1
ASSRQPLDMNTEAF
>TRBV7-6|TRBJ2-5
ASSPGTGRETQY
>TRBV7-2|TRBJ2-1
ASSLDAYNEQF
>TRBV6-1|TRBJ2-2
ASRGQGSTGELF
>TRBV6-5|TRBJ1-6
ASSYGQGVSPLH
>TRBV5-1|TRBJ2-7
ASSLTGTGVYEQY
>TRBV5-5|TRBJ1-5
ASSLAGDSNQPQH
>TRBV6-5|TRBJ1-1
ASSYSGQRGEAF
>TRBV6-6|TRBJ2-7
ASSYLNRDYEQY
>TRBV6-1|TRBJ2-5
ASTRPAAGVETQY
>TRBV5-4|TRBJ2-7
ASSLGGGSSYEQY
>TRBV4-3|TRBJ1-3
ASSRTGVNSGNTIY
>TRBV5-6|TRBJ2-2
ASTLGSSSMAGELF
>TRBV7-9|TRBJ2-7
ASSLAGAGDGEQY
>TRBV5-1|TRBJ1-6
ASRVQTGDNSPLH
>TRBV27|TRBJ1-5
ASSTQGAHSNQPQH
>TRBV4-3|TRBJ2-1
ASSQAGGLNEQF
>TRBV2|TRBJ1-5
ASIQGQPQH
>TRBV25-1|TRBJ1-2
ASSELGQLGYT
>TRBV18|TRBJ1-4
ASSPGREDEKLF
>TRBV5-1|TRBJ1-6
ASSSGDKNSPLH
>TRBV9|TRBJ1-4
ASSTRTGPNEKLF
>TRBV6-5|TRBJ1-4
ASSYSGQVGEKLF
>TRBV7-8|TRBJ2-2
ASSLGGGLAVTGELF
>TRBV4-3|TRBJ2-3
ASSQGGHTDTQY
>TRBV5-1|TRBJ1-2
ASSLRFNYGYT
>TRBV14|TRBJ2-7
ASSPNHAGGKYEQY
>TRBV27|TRBJ2-5
ASSPRRLAVQETQY
>TRBV27|TRBJ1-2
ASRDRVGYT